The rows below give T cell receptor beta chains drawn from one sample of a study of blood T cells in healthy people across ages. Via MiXCR, TCRdb re-called the 5' RACE reads, giving one row per CDR3 protein. The sample carries about 1,500,000 distinct CDR3 sequences, roughly 30% recorded once. Sequenced: blood. These receptors were obtained from a woman aged 25 to 45 in good health. Each CDR3 is given with its conserved first and last residue. The D gene is left open where the match is weak. Only some rows state a clone size, as once, few, many or a class for expanded clones.

abundance	j_gene	v_gene	d_gene	CDR3aa	CDR3nt
.	TRBJ2-3	TRBV20-1	.	CSVVWGNTQYF	TGCAGTGTGGTATGGGGAAATACGCAGTATTTT
few	TRBJ2-5	TRBV12-3/TRBV12-4	.	CASCLGPGKTQYF	TGTGCCAGCTGCCTTGGGCCGGGAAAGACCCAGTACTTC
many	TRBJ2-3	TRBV7-9	.	CASKGRSDTQYF	TGTGCCAGCAAGGGCAGGTCAGATACGCAGTATTTT
few	TRBJ2-1	TRBV5-1	TRBD2	CASSFSSGGAVNEQFF	TGCGCCAGCAGCTTCTCTAGCGGGGGGGCGGTCAATGAGCAGTTCTTC
.	TRBJ1-6	TRBV6-6	TRBD1	CASSYAAGGSYNSPLHF	TGTGCCAGCAGTTATGCGGCAGGGGGGTCTTATAATTCACCCCTCCACTTT
.	TRBJ1-4	TRBV7-3	TRBD1	CASSSQGGTNERLFF	TGTGCCAGCAGCTCCCAGGGGGGAACTAATGAAAGACTGTTTTTT
few	TRBJ1-4	TRBV2	TRBD1	CASSTQGAANEKLFF	TGTGCCAGCAGTACTCAGGGGGCAGCTAATGAAAAACTGTTTTTT
few	TRBJ1-5	TRBV10-2	.	CASRGLGNQPQHF	TGCGCCAGCAGGGGTCTGGGCAATCAGCCCCAGCATTTT
.	TRBJ1-1	TRBV7-9	.	CASSLGEGRFTEAFF	TGTGCCAGCAGTTTAGGAGAGGGACGGTTCACTGAAGCTTTCTTT
few	TRBJ2-1	TRBV7-2	.	CASSLWSSRDGQFF	TGTGCCAGCAGCTTATGGTCTAGCAGGGATGGGCAGTTCTTC
few	TRBJ2-7	TRBV7-9	.	CASSAGRTGNLEQYF	TGTGCCAGCAGTGCAGGGAGGACCGGGAATCTAGAGCAGTACTTC
many	TRBJ1-2	TRBV4-2	TRBD1	CASSHAWTGGIVGYTF	TGTGCCAGCAGCCACGCATGGACAGGGGGCATCGTTGGCTACACCTTC
.	TRBJ2-3	TRBV5-1	.	CASSLEMTVGVTDTQYF	TGCGCCAGCAGCTTGGAGATGACGGTGGGGGTCACAGATACGCAGTATTTT
many	TRBJ2-7	TRBV28	TRBD1	CASRGTGHYEQYF	TGTGCCAGCAGGGGGACAGGACATTACGAGCAGTACTTC
.	TRBJ1-2	TRBV25-1	.	CACSPSGQALYGYTF	TGTGCCTGCAGTCCCTCCGGGCAGGCCCTCTATGGCTACACCTTC
few	TRBJ2-1	TRBV9	TRBD2	CASSLTTSGNEQFF	TGTGCCAGCAGCCTGACGACTAGCGGGAACGAGCAGTTCTTC
few	TRBJ1-5	TRBV18	.	CASSPASGYNQPQHF	TGTGCCAGCTCGCCCGCCAGCGGGTACAATCAGCCCCAGCATTTT
.	TRBJ1-2	TRBV28	.	CASSLLGRRNYGYTF	TGTGCCAGCAGTCTCTTGGGACGGCGGAACTATGGCTACACCTTC
many	TRBJ2-7	TRBV6-1	TRBD1	CASSEIVGQGLYEQYF	TGTGCCAGCAGTGAAATTGTAGGACAGGGCCTCTACGAGCAGTACTTC
.	TRBJ2-3	TRBV5-1	TRBD2	CASSLDLAASTDTQYF	TGCGCCAGCAGCTTGGACCTAGCGGCTAGCACAGATACGCAGTATTTT
.	TRBJ2-3	TRBV5-1	.	CASSLETKYDTQYF	TGCGCCAGCAGCTTGGAAACTAAGTACGATACGCAGTATTTT
few	TRBJ2-5	TRBV20-1	.	CSASRRLRETQYF	TGCAGTGCTAGCAGGCGTCTCCGAGAGACCCAGTACTTC
few	TRBJ2-7	TRBV7-9	.	CASSLVARSYEQYF	TGTGCCAGCAGCTTAGTAGCTCGTTCCTACGAGCAGTACTTC
many	TRBJ2-7	TRBV5-1	.	CASSLQPGPYEQYF	TGCGCCAGCAGCTTACAACCAGGACCCTACGAGCAGTACTTC
.	TRBJ1-4	TRBV29-1	.	CSVDRPPNEKLFF	TGCAGCGTGGATAGGCCCCCCAATGAAAAACTGTTTTTT
.	TRBJ2-2	TRBV5-1	TRBD1	CASGQGKTGELFF	TGCGCCAGCGGACAGGGCAAAACCGGGGAGCTGTTTTTT
many	TRBJ2-7	TRBV5-1	.	CASSGAGGPYEQYF	TGCGCCAGCAGCGGGGCTGGCGGCCCTTACGAGCAGTACTTC
few	TRBJ2-7	TRBV5-1	.	CASSSARDSSYEQYF	TGCGCCAGCAGCTCTGCAAGGGATAGCTCCTACGAGCAGTACTTC
.	TRBJ2-7	TRBV20-1	.	CSAPRPGDFYEQYF	TGCAGTGCTCCCCGCCCAGGGGATTTCTACGAGCAGTACTTC
.	TRBJ1-2	TRBV24-1	TRBD1	CATSGAGQRANYGYTF	TGTGCCACCAGTGGGGCGGGACAGCGGGCTAACTATGGCTACACCTTC
.	TRBJ2-3	TRBV5-5	TRBD2	CASSLRSGRIDTQYF	TGTGCCAGCAGCTTAAGAAGCGGGAGGATAGATACGCAGTATTTT
.	TRBJ1-2	TRBV7-3	.	CASSSGPGAGYTF	TGTGCCAGCAGCTCAGGGCCGGGGGCTGGCTACACCTTC
few	TRBJ2-5	TRBV24-1	.	CATSAGGLEQYF	TGTGCCACCAGTGCCGGAGGGCTGGAGCAGTACTTC
.	TRBJ2-7	TRBV30	.	CAWSVPGTYEQYF	TGTGCCTGGAGTGTACCCGGGACCTACGAGCAGTACTTC
few	TRBJ2-3	TRBV27	.	CASTNDMGRETQYF	TGTGCCAGCACGAATGATATGGGACGGGAGACGCAGTATTTT
.	TRBJ1-5	TRBV12-3/TRBV12-4	.	CASSLAAIPRQPQHF	TGTGCCAGCAGTTTAGCGGCAATCCCAAGGCAGCCCCAGCATTTT
.	TRBJ2-7	TRBV7-2	.	CASSLQGESSYEQYF	TGTGCCAGCAGCTTACAGGGCGAAAGCTCCTACGAGCAGTACTTC
few	TRBJ2-2	TRBV11-2	.	CASSKSRRNTGELFF	TGTGCCAGCAGCAAATCCCGGCGAAACACCGGGGAGCTGTTTTTT
.	TRBJ2-5	TRBV5-1	.	CASSLGSVRERYF	TGCGCCAGCAGCTTGGGATCCGTCCGCGAGCGGTACTTC
few	TRBJ2-3	TRBV12-3/TRBV12-4	TRBD2	CASTPSGGRRWTMDTQYF	TGTGCCAGCACCCCTAGCGGGGGCCGGAGGTGGACCATGGATACGCAGTATTTT
few	TRBJ2-2	TRBV11-2	TRBD1	CASSLVRGTGELFF	TGTGCCAGCAGCTTAGTCAGGGGGACCGGGGAGCTGTTTTTT
once	TRBJ2-1	TRBV6-2/TRBV6-3	.	CASSQITHYNELFF	TGTGCCAGCAGCCAAATTACGCACTACAATGAGCTGTTCTTC
.	TRBJ1-2	TRBV11-2	.	CASSPEGPYNYGYTF	TGTGCCAGCAGCCCCGAAGGGCCGTACAACTATGGCTACACCTTC
many	TRBJ2-5	TRBV12-3/TRBV12-4	TRBD2	CASSPSSGGETQYF	TGTGCCAGCAGTCCTTCCAGCGGGGGCGAGACCCAGTACTTC
few	TRBJ1-3	TRBV29-1	.	CSVEVSGNTIYF	TGCAGCGTTGAGGTCTCTGGAAACACCATATATTTT